The 19 T cell receptor beta chains in this list originate from one sample, sequenced in a study of control samples from healthy donors and cancer patients. Generated by immunoSEQ multiplex PCR, the TCRdb table keeps only in-frame clones and is missing some. This table holds about 220,000 clones, just under 95% found once. The specimen was blood. Every receptor here comes from a man aged 45-60 years in good health.

The chain links TRBV5-4 to TRBJ2-5, with 7 positions matching TRBD1. This CDR3 comprises 13 residues. The germline V gene has CDR1 SGHNT and CDR2 YYREEE (reference sequence). V trimming: 3 bases; J trimming: 4 bases; junction bases outside the gene matches: 3. The CDR3 loop is CASSSTGVETQYF. As DNA, the CDR3 is TGTGCCAGCAGCTCCACAGGGGTAGAGACCCAGTACTTC.

The chain uses TRBV2 and TRBJ2-3; no definite D call. CDR1 SNHLY and CDR2 FYNNEI come from the germline V gene. The CDR3 is 14 amino acids. V shed 5 bases and J shed 4 bases, with 13 bases lying between them. The CDR3 here is CASSPQPGADTQYF. The CDR3 DNA reads TGTGCCAGCAGTCCCCAACCCGGCGCAGATACGCAGTATTTT.

The chain has TRBV3-1 (or the pseudogene TRBV3-2) and TRBJ1-1; D may be TRBD1 (6 bases). The germline V and J ends were trimmed by 4 bases and 4 bases, with 7 bases remaining between them. This CDR3 contains 12 residues. CDR1 LGHDT and CDR2 YNNKEL come from the germline V gene (reference sequence). CDR3 nucleotide sequence: TGTGCCAGCAGCCCGGACAGCACTGAAGCTTTCTTT. It yields the protein CASSPDSTEAFF.

The chain has TRBV27 and TRBJ2-7; D might be TRBD2 (6 bases). The CDR3 has 15 amino acids. The germline V and J ends were trimmed by 6 bases and 2 bases, with 17 bases remaining between them. Germline-derived CDR1 and CDR2 are MNHEY and SMNVEV (reference sequence). The CDR3 region has the DNA TGTGCCAGCAGGGATCCGGGACGGGGGACCTACGAGCAGTACTTC. Translated: CASRDPGRGTYEQYF.

The chain recombines TRBV7-9 with TRBJ2-6, with 10 nucleotides matching TRBD1. J was trimmed by 0 bases and V by 4 bases; bases with no gene match: 6. The length of the CDR3 is 18 residues. Germline-derived CDR1 and CDR2 are SEHNR and FQNEAQ (reference sequence). The DNA for the CDR3 is TGTGCCAGCAGCTCCAGGACAGGGGGAAGCTCTGGGGCCAACGTCCTGACTTTC. This gives the protein CASSSRTGGSSGANVLTF.

The chain carries TRBV5-1 and TRBJ1-2; the D gene is possibly TRBD1 (5 bases). The germline V and J ends were trimmed by 4 bases and 9 bases, with 19 bases remaining between them. CDR1 is SGHRS, CDR2 YFSETQ, per germline. This CDR3 has 14 amino acids. Written as DNA, the CDR3 is TGCGCCAGCAGCCCCATTGGGACCGCCGATCGCTACACCTTC. Protein product: CASSPIGTADRYTF.

This clone was found once. The identical CDR3 is also encoded by other nucleotide sequences in the sample. This rearrangement joins TRBV2 to TRBJ1-5; D remains ambiguous. The CDR3 is made up of 15 amino acids. Trimming removed 0 bases from V and 1 base from J, with 7 bases in between. CDR1 is SNHLY, CDR2 FYNNEI, per germline. The CDR3 DNA sequence: TGTGCCAGCAGTGAAGCCCGGCAGAGCAATCAGCCCCAGCATTTT. It specifies CASSEARQSNQPQHF.

V is TRBV5-1 and J is TRBJ2-1; D is unresolved. CDR3 length: 13 residues. The germline V gene encodes CDR1 SGHRS and CDR2 YFSETQ. V shed 0 bases and J shed 6 bases, with 7 bases lying between them. CDR3 sequence: CASSLVTGNEQFF. The CDR3 region has the DNA TGCGCCAGCAGCTTGGTTACGGGCAATGAGCAGTTCTTC.

The chain combines TRBV18 with TRBJ1-6; tentative D call: TRBD1 (5 bases). V shed 3 bases and J shed 0 bases, with 15 bases lying between them. The CDR3 totals 18 residues. Germline V gene data show CDR1 as KGHSH and CDR2 as LQKENI. For the CDR3, the DNA is TGTGCCAGCTCACCCGTGGACATTTCGGGCTCCTATAATTCACCCCTCCACTTT. Translated: CASSPVDISGSYNSPLHF.

The chain uses TRBV5-4 and TRBJ2-2; 7 bases are shared with TRBD1. The CDR3 is 14 residues long. The ends lost 4 bases at V and 6 bases at J; junction bases unmatched: 6. Looked up from germline, CDR1 is SGHNT and CDR2 is YYREEE (reference sequence). The DNA for the CDR3 is TGTGCCAGCAGCCAGTCTGGGACAGCCGGGGAGCTGTTTTTT. Its translation: CASSQSGTAGELFF.

V gene TRBV6-5 combines with J gene TRBJ2-7; D remains ambiguous. Trimming stripped 0 bases from V and 0 bases from J, with 12 bases between. Germline values: CDR1 MNHEY, CDR2 SVGAGI. The CDR3 has 16 amino acids. The CDR3 loop is CASSYSAKLSSYEQYF. The CDR3 region has the DNA TGTGCCAGCAGTTACTCGGCCAAACTAAGCTCCTACGAGCAGTACTTC.

This sequence joins TRBV2 and TRBJ1-5, with TRBD1 matching 10 bases. Germline V gene data show CDR1 as SNHLY and CDR2 as FYNNEI. The CDR3 consists of 13 residues. The ends lost 10 bases at V and 7 bases at J; junction bases unmatched: 7. The CDR3 coding sequence is TGTGCCACCTCAGGGACAGGGGTGCAGCCCCAGCATTTT. Translation gives CATSGTGVQPQHF. The full variable domain, its missing parts supplied by reference TRBV2 and TRBJ1-5, is EPEVTQTPSHQVTQMGQEVILRCVPISNHLYFYWYRQILGQKVEFLVSFYNNEISEKSEIFDDQFSVERPDGSNFTLKIRSTKLEDSAMYFCATSGTGVQPQHFGDGTRLSIL.

The rearrangement joins TRBV4-1 to TRBJ1-2; D is unclear. V shed 5 bases and J shed 7 bases, with 11 bases lying between them. This CDR3 comprises 12 residues. CDR1 is MGHRA, CDR2 YSYEKL, per germline. For the CDR3, the DNA is TGCGCCAGCAGCGAAACTCCATCTGGCTACACCTTC. Amino acids: CASSETPSGYTF.

The chain has TRBV28 and TRBJ1-2; 8 bases match TRBD1. Germline V gene data show CDR1 as MDHEN and CDR2 as SYDVKM. The CDR3 totals 13 residues. V lost 6 bases and J lost 4; bases outside the gene matches: 4. CDR3: CASRTGGIYGYTF. The CDR3 DNA follows: TGTGCCAGCAGAACAGGGGGGATCTATGGCTACACCTTC.

In this sample, this clone turned up once. The chain combines TRBV7-2 with TRBJ2-7, with D maybe TRBD2 (6 bases). The CDR3 is 11 amino acids. CDR1 and CDR2 (germline): SGHTA, FQGNSA. Trimming pared 6 bases from V and 6 bases from J, leaving 9 bases between. The CDR3 sequence is CASRGLGEQYF. CDR3 nucleotides: TGTGCCAGCAGGGGACTCGGCGAGCAGTACTTC.

The chain links TRBV5-5 to TRBJ1-2; unclear D gene. Trimming stripped 0 bases from V and 0 bases from J, with 9 bases between. This CDR3 is built from 15 residues. CDR1 is SGHKS and CDR2 is YYEKEE in the germline V gene (reference sequence). The CDR3 coding sequence is TGTGCCAGCAGCTTGGACAACGTCGCTAACTATGGCTACACCTTC. Encoded protein: CASSLDNVANYGYTF.

The chain uses TRBV19 and TRBJ2-2, with a tentative D call TRBD1 (5 bases). V was shortened by 5 bases and J by 4 bases, with 11 bases between the two germline ends. Germline V CDR1 and CDR2: LNHDA, SQIVND (reference sequence). CDR3 length: 14 residues. CDR3 DNA: TGTGCCAGTAGTGTAGCAGGGATCACCGGGGAGCTGTTTTTT. This codes for CASSVAGITGELFF.

This chain connects TRBV28 to TRBJ1-4, with unresolved D. The length of the CDR3 is 13 residues. The V end lost 10 bases, the J end lost 7 bases, and 16 bases lay between the germline ends. Germline V gene data show CDR1 as MDHEN and CDR2 as SYDVKM. The CDR3 nucleotides read TGTGCCACCACCGTCCCCACGAGTGAAAAACTGTTTTTT. It codes for CATTVPTSEKLFF.

J is TRBJ1-2 and V is TRBV7-9, with D maybe TRBD1 (5 bases). The CDR3 contains 14 residues. The V end lost 3 bases, the J end lost 3 bases, and 11 bases lay between the germline ends. Germline assignment: CDR1 SEHNR and CDR2 FQNEAQ (reference sequence). CDR3 sequence: CASSFPQEYYGYTF. Written as DNA, the CDR3 is TGTGCCAGCAGCTTTCCACAGGAATACTATGGCTACACCTTC.